This T cell receptor (beta chain) was recorded in a study of cytomegalovirus exposure and HLA in healthy donors. About this clone itself: Its antigen is unidentified.

Broader study findings: Among donors in an Asian-associated ancestry cluster, a later analysis reportedly found fewer N-insertions than the approximately 700-donor mean.

A multiplex PCR was run with 60 Vbeta primers and 13 Jbeta primers. The protocol was immunoSEQ multiplex PCR, while the TCRdb copy is restricted to in-frame clones and leaves out a portion. The specimen's table records 70,000 to 100,000 clones. The CDR3 sequence is 15 residues long. The junction had 11 bases not matched to a gene; V was cut back by 6 bases and J by 9 bases. Germline CDR1 is SGHTA and CDR2 is FQGNSA. The receptor was isolated from a girl under 18 in good health and CMV-seropositive. The chain has TRBV7-2 and TRBJ1-6; the match to TRBD1 covers 7 bases. Sequences were obtained from PBMCs. The CDR3 nucleotides are TGTGCCAGCAGACCTCACAGGGGACCCAGTTCACCCCTCCACTTT. It is translated as CASRPHRGPSSPLHF.